One and the same sample provided the 22 T cell receptor beta chains below, sequenced in a study of T cell responses to AZD1222 COVID-19 vaccine. Here immunoSEQ multiplex PCR was the method, and the copy in TCRdb shows in-frame clones only, minus some. Of more than 95,000 clones listed, around nine tenths are singletons. Sequenced here: peripheral blood, sampled 28 days after the second dose of the MenACWY control vaccine. The source of these receptors is an adult who received the MenACWY meningococcal vaccine as a control.

The J gene is TRBJ2-7, the V gene TRBV11-2, with D hard to call. The germline V gene encodes CDR1 SGHAT and CDR2 FQNNGV. V was cut by 1 base and J by 0 bases, with 10 bases left in between. The CDR3 totals 15 residues. CDR3 nucleotide sequence: TGTGCCAGCAGCTTAGGGAGATTCGGCTCCTACGAGCAGTACTTC. The encoded protein is CASSLGRFGSYEQYF.

This chain uses TRBV7-2 with TRBJ1-2; D is perhaps TRBD1 (5 bases). Trimming pared 1 base from V and 5 bases from J, leaving 11 bases between. The V gene's germline CDR1 is SGHTA and CDR2 FQGNSA. The CDR3 contains 14 residues. DNA for the CDR3: TGTGCCAGCAGCTTAGGGAGCCCAGGGTATGGCTACACCTTC. Amino acid sequence: CASSLGSPGYGYTF.

The chain carries TRBV7-2 and TRBJ2-7; D tentatively fits TRBD1 or TRBD2 (5 bases each). The ends were cut back, 2 bases at V and 3 bases at J, with 8 bases in the middle. Germline V gives CDR1 SGHTA, CDR2 FQGNSA. CDR3 size: 13 residues. The CDR3 DNA sequence: TGTGCCAGCAGCTTAAGGGACGGCTACGAGCAGTACTTC. Protein product: CASSLRDGYEQYF.

CDR3 DNA sequence: TGTGCCAGCAGCTTATTGGTGACAGGGGGCGCAGCCAAAAACATTCAGTACTTC. It translates to CASSLLVTGGAAKNIQYF. The J gene is TRBJ2-4, the V gene TRBV11-2, with 10 bases fitting TRBD1. The CDR3 loop spans 18 amino acids. V lost 2 bases, J lost 0 bases, and 7 bases stayed unmatched. Germline V gene sequence: CDR1 SGHAT, CDR2 FQNNGV.

V is TRBV5-1 and J is TRBJ1-5, with D maybe TRBD1 (5 bases). Germline V gene sequence: CDR1 SGHRS, CDR2 YFSETQ. The CDR3 is 15 amino acids. V lost 0 bases and J 7 bases, leaving 14 bases between the germline ends. Written as DNA, the CDR3 is TGCGCCAGCAGCTTGGAGACAGCCCACACCCAGCCCCAGCATTTT. It codes for CASSLETAHTQPQHF.

The chain recombines TRBV4-3 with TRBJ2-7; D remains ambiguous. CDR1 is LGHNA, CDR2 YSLEER, per germline. V dropped 1 base and J dropped 1 base, with 8 bases sitting between them. The CDR3 contains 14 residues. CDR3 loop: CASSQALGSYEQYF. The CDR3 bases are TGCGCCAGCAGCCAAGCCCTAGGGTCCTACGAGCAGTACTTC.

The CDR3 loop reads CASSLSELAGGPMEETQYF. The CDR3 DNA reads as TGTGCCAGCAGCTTGAGTGAGTTAGCGGGGGGGCCGATGGAGGAGACCCAGTACTTC. The gene calls are TRBV13 and TRBJ2-5; 11 bases agree with TRBD2. Per the germline V gene, CDR1 is PRHDT and CDR2 is FYEKMQ (reference sequence). CDR3 size: 19 residues. Trimming cost V 3 bases and J 5 bases; bases outside gene matches: 17.

This clone came up a few times. This chain joins TRBV5-1 and TRBJ2-7; D gene unclear. Deletions cut 0 bases from V and 2 bases from J, with 9 bases between. From germline, CDR1 is SGHRS and CDR2 YFSETQ. The CDR3 extends over 14 amino acids. CDR3 region: CASSLVVQPYEQYF. In DNA, the CDR3 is TGCGCCAGCAGCTTGGTGGTACAGCCCTACGAGCAGTACTTC. Drawing the rest from reference TRBV5-1 and TRBJ2-7, the complete variable domain is KAGVTQTPRYLIKTRGQQVTLSCSPISGHRSVSWYQQTPGQGLQFLFEYFSETQRNKGNFPGRFSGRQFSNSRSEMNVSTLELGDSALYLCASSLVVQPYEQYFGPGTRLTVT.

The chain is built from TRBV18 and TRBJ2-1; TRBD2 matches at 7 bases. CDR1 and CDR2 from the germline V gene are KGHSH and LQKENI. V lost 2 bases to trimming and J lost 8 bases; unmatched junction nucleotides: 6. The CDR3 contains 14 residues. The CDR3 loop reads CASSPGLEIDEQFF. The CDR3 DNA follows: TGTGCCAGCTCACCAGGACTAGAAATCGATGAGCAGTTCTTC.

This clone occurred a few times. V is TRBV7-2 and J is TRBJ1-4; no clear D gene. This CDR3 has 16 residues. Per germline, CDR1 SGHTA and CDR2 FQGNSA. Trimming took off 1 base at V and 7 bases at J, with 16 bases between the two ends. This chain's CDR3 is CASSLEGAGGLEKLFF. CDR3 coding DNA: TGTGCCAGCAGCTTAGAAGGAGCCGGAGGCCTTGAAAAACTGTTTTTT.

V is TRBV18 and J is TRBJ2-3, with TRBD1 identical over 12 bases. The CDR3 sequence is 18 residues long. Germline loops: CDR1 KGHSH, CDR2 LQKENI. J gave up 4 bases and V 1 base, and 9 bases lay outside the gene matches. The CDR3 bases are TGTGCCAGCTCACCACGCCTGTGGGGACAGGGGGCCGCAGATACGCAGTATTTT. Its translation: CASSPRLWGQGAADTQYF.

In nucleotides, the CDR3 is TGTGCCAGCAGTTACTCGCGGGACAGGGGGCTGTTTTTCTTT. Its translation is CASSYSRDRGLFFF. The chain combines TRBV6-5 with TRBJ1-1, with 12 bases that match TRBD1. The CDR3 totals 14 residues. The trim removed 0 bases at V and 13 bases at J, leaving 6 bases unmatched. Per the germline V gene, CDR1 is MNHEY and CDR2 is SVGAGI.

The chain links TRBV3-1 (or the pseudogene TRBV3-2) to TRBJ1-2; 10 nucleotides line up with TRBD1. Germline V gene data show CDR1 as LGHDT and CDR2 as YNNKEL (reference sequence). The CDR3 runs to 15 residues. V was clipped by 1 base and J by 7 bases; unmatched bases: 6. The CDR3 region is CASSQGGQGDGGYTF. The CDR3 DNA sequence: TGTGCCAGCAGCCAAGGTGGACAGGGGGACGGTGGCTACACCTTC.

The gene calls are TRBV28 and TRBJ1-4; 8 positions agree with TRBD1. Germline assignment: CDR1 MDHEN and CDR2 SYDVKM. Germline trimming cut 6 bases from V and 8 bases from J; bases unmatched to any gene: 8. The length of the CDR3 is 14 residues. Here the CDR3 reads CASRSDRVSEKLFF. The CDR3 DNA is TGTGCCAGCAGATCGGACAGGGTTTCGGAAAAACTGTTTTTT.

The chain combines TRBV5-1 with TRBJ2-2, with 10 bases that match TRBD1. V was clipped by 4 bases and J by 6 bases; unmatched bases: 6. Germline loops: CDR1 SGHRS, CDR2 YFSETQ. CDR3 length: 15 residues. The DNA of the CDR3 is TGCGCCAGCAGCCTGTGGACAGGGGGGGCCGGGGAGCTGTTTTTT. Protein product: CASSLWTGGAGELFF.

This sequence joins TRBV18 and TRBJ2-6; D is uncertain. Trimming stripped 3 bases from V and 0 bases from J, with 9 bases between. The germline V gene has CDR1 KGHSH and CDR2 LQKENI. The CDR3 runs 16 residues. The CDR3 DNA is TGTGCCAGCTCACCGTATTGGGCCTCTGGGGCCAACGTCCTGACTTTC. Amino acid sequence: CASSPYWASGANVLTF.

This chain joins TRBV6-5 and TRBJ2-7; D not resolved. V was pared by 7 bases and J by 4 bases, with 20 bases between. The CDR3 length is 15 residues. Germline lookup yields CDR1 MNHEY and CDR2 SVGAGI. CDR3 DNA: TGTGCCAGCACCCGAGGCCCCCGGTCCCAATACGAGCAGTACTTC. The encoded protein is CASTRGPRSQYEQYF.

J is TRBJ1-6 and V is TRBV10-1, with D unclear. The CDR3 extends over 18 amino acids. The V gene lost 2 bases and the J gene lost 7 bases, with 21 bases spanning the gap. Per the germline V gene, CDR1 is WNHNN and CDR2 is SYGVQD (reference sequence). Written as DNA, the CDR3 is TGCGCCAGCAGTGAGACACTTCAATTAGTGGGTATGAATTCACCCCTCCACTTT. It yields the protein CASSETLQLVGMNSPLHF.

This chain links TRBV6-2 or TRBV6-3 with TRBJ2-1, with D possibly being TRBD1 or TRBD2 (6 bases each). CDR3 length: 17 residues. The germline V and J ends were trimmed by 1 base and 5 bases, with 18 bases remaining between them. Germline V gene sequence: CDR1 MNHEY, CDR2 SVGEGT. CDR3 amino acids: CASSYFGGGGRDNEQFF. The DNA of the CDR3 is TGTGCCAGCAGTTACTTCGGGGGTGGGGGCAGGGACAATGAGCAGTTCTTC.

Of note for this clone: One junction end disagrees with the germline gene, perhaps due to a read error. The chain combines TRBV19 with TRBJ2-7; TRBD1 aligns across 7 bases. This CDR3 is 12 amino acids long. Germline CDR1 is LNHDA and CDR2 is SQIVND (reference sequence). CDR3 protein: CASSADRDSFLF. The CDR3 bases are TGTGCCAGTAGTGCTGACCGGGACAGTTTCCTCTTC.

The rearrangement links TRBV20-1 to TRBJ2-7; possible D gene TRBD1, 6 bases. Trimming removed 3 bases at V and 3 bases at J, with 9 bases between. The CDR3 extends over 12 amino acids. Looked up from germline, CDR1 is DFQATT and CDR2 is SNEGSKA (reference sequence). CDR3 protein: CSASGRGYEQYF. CDR3 nucleotide sequence: TGCAGTGCTAGTGGCAGGGGCTACGAGCAGTACTTC.

The rearrangement joins TRBV7-8 to TRBJ2-1; D not certain. Germline V CDR1 and CDR2: SGHVS, FQNEAQ. There are 13 residues in the CDR3. V was trimmed by 0 bases and J by 4 bases, leaving 4 bases between them. Here the CDR3 reads CASSLAQYNEQFF. The CDR3 nucleotides read TGTGCCAGCAGCTTAGCACAGTACAATGAGCAGTTCTTC.